Sequencing of this TCR beta chain was carried out in a study of shared T cell receptors in the human thymus. Measured with immunoSEQ multiplex PCR; TCRdb has only the in-frame clones, and not every one. Altogether about 730,000 clones are present, approximately 85% being singletons, with the ten largest covering around 0.0094%. In its sample, this clone was seen a few times. CDR3 size: 16 residues. CDR1 is SGHRS, CDR2 YFSETQ, per germline. Losses at the gene ends were 4 bases for V and 4 bases for J; bases not matched to a gene: 10. The data also belong to a second study, concerning human thymus T cells.

V is TRBV5-1 and J is TRBJ2-2; TRBD1 agrees at 7 bases. The clonotype was recovered from a girl under two years old with a congenital heart defect. The specimen was thymocytes. The CDR3 coding sequence is TGCGCCAGCAGCCCCCCTCGGGACAGATTCACCGGGGAGCTGTTTTTT. Amino acid sequence: CASSPPRDRFTGELFF.